One sample yielded the 3 T cell receptor beta chains listed below, sequenced in a study of blood T cell repertoires in COVID-19. Profiled with immunoSEQ multiplex PCR; TCRdb holds only in-frame clones, not every one. The sample contains approximately 80,000 clones, 82% of which appear only once. Sample: peripheral blood. The origin of the receptors is a man aged 55 to 70 with acute or convalescent COVID-19.

The chain uses TRBV11-2 and TRBJ2-7; 10 nucleotides line up with TRBD2. The CDR3 totals 15 residues. Germline V gene sequence: CDR1 SGHAT, CDR2 FQNNGV. V was pared by 5 bases and J by 6 bases, with 10 bases of the junction left unmatched. For the CDR3, the DNA is TGTGCCAGCAGCGCAAATGCTCTAGCGGGAGTCGAGCAGTACTTC. It encodes CASSANALAGVEQYF.

The sample holds a few counts of this clone. The rearrangement uses TRBV7-8 and TRBJ2-7; TRBD2 matches at 14 bases. Germline CDR1 and CDR2: SGHVS and FQNEAQ. Losses at the gene ends were 0 bases for V and 11 bases for J; bases not matched to a gene: 9. The CDR3 is 16 residues long. As DNA, the CDR3 is TGTGCCAGCAGCTTAGCGCTGAAGACTAGCGGGAGGGGGAAGTACTTC. Its protein product is CASSLALKTSGRGKYF.

The chain has TRBV5-6 and TRBJ2-7, with D tentatively TRBD1 (6 bases). Per the germline V gene, CDR1 is SGHDT and CDR2 is YYEEEE. The V end was cut by 2 bases, the J end by 2 bases, with 17 bases between. CDR3 length equals 16 residues. The CDR3 protein is CASSFYWQGSPYEQYF. The CDR3 DNA reads TGTGCCAGCAGCTTCTATTGGCAGGGGTCCCCCTACGAGCAGTACTTC.